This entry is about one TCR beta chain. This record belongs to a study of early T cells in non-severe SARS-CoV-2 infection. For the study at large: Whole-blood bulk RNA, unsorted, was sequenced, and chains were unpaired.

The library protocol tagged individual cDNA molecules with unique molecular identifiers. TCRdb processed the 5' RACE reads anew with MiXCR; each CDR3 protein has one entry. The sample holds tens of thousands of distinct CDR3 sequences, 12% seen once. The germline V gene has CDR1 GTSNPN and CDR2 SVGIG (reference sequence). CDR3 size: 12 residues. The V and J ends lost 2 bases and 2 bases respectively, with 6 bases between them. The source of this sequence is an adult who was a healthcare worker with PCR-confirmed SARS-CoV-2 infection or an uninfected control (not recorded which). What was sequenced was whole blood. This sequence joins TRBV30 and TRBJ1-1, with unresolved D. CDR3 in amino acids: CAWSHANTEAFF. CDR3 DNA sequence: TGTGCCTGGAGTCACGCTAACACTGAAGCTTTCTTT.